The next 3 T cell receptor beta chains were all read from a single sample in a study of T-cell reconstitution after alpha-beta-depleted transplantation in children. This sample's TCRbeta library carried unique molecular identifier barcodes. TCRdb reanalysed the PCR reads using MiXCR and keeps one entry per CDR3 protein. The sample has about 610,000 distinct CDR3 sequences, approximately 10% seen once; the top ten hold around 4%. The material sequenced was PBMCs from the stem cell graft donor, taken from the stem cell graft. All receptors come from a human donor who donated a stem cell graft to a child with acute myeloid leukemia.

This clonotype has only a few counts. This chain joins TRBV20-1 and TRBJ2-7, with 10 bases aligning to TRBD2. In germline, CDR1 is DFQATT, CDR2 SNEGSKA (reference sequence). The CDR3 has 14 amino acids. Trimming took 1 base from V and 6 from J; bases not matched to a gene: 6. This CDR3 is CSARAPSGSPEQYF. The DNA for the CDR3 is TGCAGTGCTAGAGCCCCTAGCGGGAGCCCCGAGCAGTACTTC.

This clonotype was recorded once. The genes are TRBV29-1 and TRBJ2-3; D is ambiguous. Germline V gives CDR1 SQVTM, CDR2 ANQGSEA. The CDR3 loop spans 13 amino acids. V dropped 4 bases and J dropped 3 bases, with 11 bases sitting between them. The CDR3 DNA follows: TGCAGCGTTGCCCTTTCCAGTACAGATACGCAGTATTTT. It yields the protein CSVALSSTDTQYF.

This clonotype has just a few counts. This rearrangement joins TRBV10-3 to TRBJ2-1; TRBD2 agrees at 8 bases. The germline V gene has CDR1 ENHRY and CDR2 SYGVKD. This CDR3 has 20 amino acids. J gave up 0 bases and V 3 bases, and 16 bases lay outside the gene matches. CDR3 in amino acids: CAISDPTSGLSLSSYNEQFF. DNA of the CDR3: TGTGCCATCAGTGACCCCACTAGCGGCCTAAGCCTTAGCTCCTACAATGAGCAGTTCTTC.